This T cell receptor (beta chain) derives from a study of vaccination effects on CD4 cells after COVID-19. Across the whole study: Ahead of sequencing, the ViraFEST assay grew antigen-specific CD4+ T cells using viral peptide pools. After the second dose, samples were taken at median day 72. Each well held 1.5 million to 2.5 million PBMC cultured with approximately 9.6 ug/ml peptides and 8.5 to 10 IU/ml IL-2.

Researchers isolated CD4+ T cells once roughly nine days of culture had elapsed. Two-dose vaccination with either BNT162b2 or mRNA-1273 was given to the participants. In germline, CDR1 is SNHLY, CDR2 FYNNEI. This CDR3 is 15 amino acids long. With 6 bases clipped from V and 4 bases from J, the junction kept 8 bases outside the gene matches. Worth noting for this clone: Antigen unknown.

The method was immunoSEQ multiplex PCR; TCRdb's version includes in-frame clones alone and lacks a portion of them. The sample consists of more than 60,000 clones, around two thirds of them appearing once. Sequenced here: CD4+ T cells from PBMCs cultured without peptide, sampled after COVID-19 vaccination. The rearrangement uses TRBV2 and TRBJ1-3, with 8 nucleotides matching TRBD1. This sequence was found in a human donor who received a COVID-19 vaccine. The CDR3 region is CASRPGQGRGNTIYF. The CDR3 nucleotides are TGTGCCAGCAGGCCTGGACAGGGACGAGGAAACACCATATATTTT.